Reported below is one TCR beta chain. The antigen is unknown. Trimming took 4 bases from V and 2 from J, leaving 14 bases between them. Germline CDR1 reads SEHNR; CDR2 reads FQNEAQ (reference sequence). The CDR3 has 15 amino acids. The sample is drawn from a study of T-cell reconstitution after alpha-beta-depleted transplantation in children. The TCRbeta library incorporated unique molecular identifiers. TCRdb re-called the PCR reads through MiXCR, storing one row per CDR3 protein. The sample shows fewer than 700,000 distinct CDR3 sequences, 10% to 15% of them seen only once. Overall study results and limits: By about two months after transplant, alpha-beta T cells reportedly arose from several hundred graft clones that had expanded.

This specimen was PBMCs, mostly from graft donor cells, taken 360 days after TCRalphabeta/CD19-depleted stem cell transplant. The rearrangement uses TRBV7-9 and TRBJ2-5; D unresolved. This receptor was obtained from a male patient between 5 and 17 years old who had a stem cell transplant for acute myeloid leukemia, so the T cells may come from the graft donor. DNA for the CDR3: TGTGCCAGCAGCTATACCCAGACAACTCAAGAGACCCAGTACTTC. Amino acids: CASSYTQTTQETQYF. Full variable domain (remainder filled in from reference TRBV7-9 and TRBJ2-5): DTGVSQNPRHKITKRGQNVTFRCDPISEHNRLYWYRQTLGQGPEFLTYFQNEAQLEKSRLLSDRFSAERPKGSFSTLEIQRTEQGDSAMYLCASSYTQTTQETQYFGPGTRLLVL.